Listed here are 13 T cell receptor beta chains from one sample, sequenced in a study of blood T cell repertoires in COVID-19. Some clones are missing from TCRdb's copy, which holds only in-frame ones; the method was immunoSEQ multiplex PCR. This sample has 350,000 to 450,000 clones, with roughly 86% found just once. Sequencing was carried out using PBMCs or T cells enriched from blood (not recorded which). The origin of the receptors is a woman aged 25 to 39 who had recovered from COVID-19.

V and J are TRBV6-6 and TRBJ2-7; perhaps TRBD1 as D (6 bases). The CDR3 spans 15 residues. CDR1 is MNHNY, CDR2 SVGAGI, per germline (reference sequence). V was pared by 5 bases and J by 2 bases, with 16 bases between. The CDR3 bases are TGTGCCAGCAGTGACCGGGACAATTCAGCCTACGAGCAGTACTTC. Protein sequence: CASSDRDNSAYEQYF.

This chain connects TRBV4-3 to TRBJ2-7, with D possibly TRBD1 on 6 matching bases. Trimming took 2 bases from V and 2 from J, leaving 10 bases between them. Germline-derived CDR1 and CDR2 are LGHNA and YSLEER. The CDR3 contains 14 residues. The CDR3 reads CASSQKGTPYEQYF. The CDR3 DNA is TGCGCCAGCAGCCAAAAGGGGACACCCTACGAGCAGTACTTC.

CDR3 residues: CASSLAGGEQYF. The DNA for the CDR3 is TGTGCCAGCAGCTTGGCCGGGGGGGAGCAGTACTTC. The chain joins TRBV5-8 to TRBJ2-7, with 7 nucleotides matching TRBD2. V shed 0 bases and J 7 bases; nucleotides not matched to a gene: 1. Looked up from germline, CDR1 is SGHTS and CDR2 is YDEGEE. The CDR3 is made up of 12 amino acids.

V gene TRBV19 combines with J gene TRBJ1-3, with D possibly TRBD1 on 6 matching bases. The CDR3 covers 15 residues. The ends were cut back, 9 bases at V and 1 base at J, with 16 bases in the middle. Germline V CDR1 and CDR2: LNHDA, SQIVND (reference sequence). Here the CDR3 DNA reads TGTGCCAGCCTCGACTTACAGGGTTCTGGAAACACCATATATTTT. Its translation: CASLDLQGSGNTIYF.

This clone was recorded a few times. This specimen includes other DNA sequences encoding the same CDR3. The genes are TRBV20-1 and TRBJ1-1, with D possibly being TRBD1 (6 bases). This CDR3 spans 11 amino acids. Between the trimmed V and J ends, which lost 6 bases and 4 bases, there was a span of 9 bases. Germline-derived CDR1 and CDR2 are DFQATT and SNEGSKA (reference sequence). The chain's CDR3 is CSARGGTEAFF. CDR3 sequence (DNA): TGCAGTGCAAGGGGGGGCACTGAAGCTTTCTTT.

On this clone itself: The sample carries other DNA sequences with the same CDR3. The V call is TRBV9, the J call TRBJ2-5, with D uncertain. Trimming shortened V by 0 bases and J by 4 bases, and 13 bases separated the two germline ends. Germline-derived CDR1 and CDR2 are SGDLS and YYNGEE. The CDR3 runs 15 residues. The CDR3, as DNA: TGTGCCAGCAGCGTAGGGGCAGGCCGACGAGAGACCCAGTACTTC. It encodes CASSVGAGRRETQYF.

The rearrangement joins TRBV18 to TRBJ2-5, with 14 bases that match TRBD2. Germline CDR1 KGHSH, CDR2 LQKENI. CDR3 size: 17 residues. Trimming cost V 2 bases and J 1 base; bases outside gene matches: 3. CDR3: CASSPGLAGGPQETQYF. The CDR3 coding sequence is TGTGCCAGCTCACCAGGACTAGCGGGAGGCCCCCAAGAGACCCAGTACTTC.

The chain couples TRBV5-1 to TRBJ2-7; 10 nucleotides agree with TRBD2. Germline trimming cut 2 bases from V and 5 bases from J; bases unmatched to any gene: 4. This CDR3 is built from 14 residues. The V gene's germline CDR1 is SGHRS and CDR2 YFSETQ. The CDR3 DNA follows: TGCGCCAGCAGCTTAGCGGGAGGGAGGGACGAGCAGTACTTC. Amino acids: CASSLAGGRDEQYF.

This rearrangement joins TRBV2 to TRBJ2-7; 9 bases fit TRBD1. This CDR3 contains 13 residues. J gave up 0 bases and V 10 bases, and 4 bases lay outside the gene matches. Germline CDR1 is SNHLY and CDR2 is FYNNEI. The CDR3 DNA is TGTGCCAACCGGGACAGGGCCTCCTACGAGCAGTACTTC. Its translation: CANRDRASYEQYF.

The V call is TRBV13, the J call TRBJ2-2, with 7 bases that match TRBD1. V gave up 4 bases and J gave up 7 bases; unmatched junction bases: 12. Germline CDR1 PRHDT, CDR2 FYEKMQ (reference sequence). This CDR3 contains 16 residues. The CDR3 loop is CASSWVGQVGFGELFF. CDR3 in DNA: TGTGCCAGCAGCTGGGTTGGACAGGTTGGCTTCGGGGAGCTGTTTTTT. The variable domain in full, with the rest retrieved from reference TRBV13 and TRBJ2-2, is AAGVIQSPRHLIKEKRETATLKCYPIPRHDTVYWYQQGPGQDPQFLISFYEKMQSDKGSIPDRFSAQQFSDYHSELNMSSLELGDSALYFCASSWVGQVGFGELFFGEGSRLTVL.

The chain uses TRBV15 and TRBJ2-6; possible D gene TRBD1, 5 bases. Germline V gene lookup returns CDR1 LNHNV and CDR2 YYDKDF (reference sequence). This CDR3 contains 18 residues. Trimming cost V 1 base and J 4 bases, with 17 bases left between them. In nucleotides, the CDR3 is TGTGCCACCAGCAGAGTGCGGCAGGGATTCTCCGGGGCCAACGTCCTGACTTTC. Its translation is CATSRVRQGFSGANVLTF.

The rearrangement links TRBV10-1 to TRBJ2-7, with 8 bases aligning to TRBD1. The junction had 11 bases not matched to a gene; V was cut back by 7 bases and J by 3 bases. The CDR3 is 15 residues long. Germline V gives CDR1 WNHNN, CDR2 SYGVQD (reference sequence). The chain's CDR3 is CASIAGTGEVYEQYF. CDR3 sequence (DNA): TGCGCCAGCATCGCCGGGACAGGTGAGGTCTACGAGCAGTACTTC.

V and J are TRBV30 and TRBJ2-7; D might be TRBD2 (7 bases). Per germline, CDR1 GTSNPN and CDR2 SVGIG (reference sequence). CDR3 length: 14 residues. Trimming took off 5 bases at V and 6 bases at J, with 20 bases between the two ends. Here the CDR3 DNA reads TGTGCCTGGCAACTAGGGGGGGGGCTCGGCGAGCAGTACTTC. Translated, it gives CAWQLGGGLGEQYF.